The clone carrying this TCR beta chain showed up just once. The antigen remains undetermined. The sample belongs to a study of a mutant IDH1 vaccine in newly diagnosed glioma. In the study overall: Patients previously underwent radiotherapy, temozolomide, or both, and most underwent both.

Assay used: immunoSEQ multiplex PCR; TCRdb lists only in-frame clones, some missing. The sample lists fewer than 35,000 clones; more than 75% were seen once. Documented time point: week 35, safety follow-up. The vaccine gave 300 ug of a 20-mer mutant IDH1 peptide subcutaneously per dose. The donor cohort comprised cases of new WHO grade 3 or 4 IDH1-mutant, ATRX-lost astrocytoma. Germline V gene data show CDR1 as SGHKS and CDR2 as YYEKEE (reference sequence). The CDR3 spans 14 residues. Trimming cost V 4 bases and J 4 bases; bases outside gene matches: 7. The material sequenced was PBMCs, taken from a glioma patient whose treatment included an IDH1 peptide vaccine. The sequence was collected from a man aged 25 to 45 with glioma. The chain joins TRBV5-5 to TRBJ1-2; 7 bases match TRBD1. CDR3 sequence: CASSDAQGLYGYTF. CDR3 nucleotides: TGTGCCAGCAGCGATGCACAGGGGCTCTATGGCTACACCTTC.